This TCR beta chain is from a study of PD-L1 blockade in urothelial cancer. Study-level information: The patients' atezolizumab therapy, 1,200 mg intravenously every 3 weeks, started at some point between 2013 and 2014.

TCRdb keeps only in-frame clones here, not all; method: immunoSEQ multiplex PCR. Here the sample spans 45,000 or so clones, more than 70% being singletons. The sample consisted of PBMCs, taken around atezolizumab (anti-PD-L1) treatment. The receptor was derived from a man older than 75 with urothelial cancer.

The DNA of the CDR3 is TGTGCCAGCAGCTTTGGACTAGCGGGAGTCGATGAGCAGTTCTTC. It yields the protein CASSFGLAGVDEQFF. This chain connects TRBV5-6 to TRBJ2-1; 13 nucleotides agree with TRBD2. CDR1 is SGHDT, CDR2 YYEEEE, per germline. This CDR3 is built from 15 residues. V lost 2 bases and J lost 8; bases outside the gene matches: 4.